This T cell receptor (beta chain) was sequenced for a study of CD8+CD57+ T cells in acquired aplastic anemia. The wider study: When averaged, DNA from sorted CD4+ and CD8+ cells came to approximately 3 ug.

Genomic DNA templated the TCR beta VDJ and CDR3 profiling. TCRdb used MiXCR to reprocess the reads, holding one entry per CDR3 protein. In the table there are around 220,000 distinct CDR3 sequences, almost 50% of which are singletons. The patients chosen for sequencing had shown expansion of CD8+CD57+ cells (detected by flow cytometry). Severe acquired aplastic anemia was the diagnosis recorded for all patients. The CDR3 extends over 16 amino acids. Germline V lookup: CDR1 KGHDR, CDR2 SFDVKD. Trimming took 1 base from V and 0 from J; bases not matched to a gene: 3. The rearrangement joins TRBV24-1 to TRBJ2-3, with 7 positions matching TRBD1. The TCR comes from a human donor with aplastic anemia. The sequencing sample was made of sorted CD4+, CD8+, or CD8+CD57+ T cells (not recorded which) from PBMCs. CDR3 region: CATSDFGTASTDTQYF. DNA of the CDR3: TGTGCCACCAGTGATTTTGGGACAGCTAGCACAGATACGCAGTATTTT.